The 18 T cell receptor beta chains below were found in one sample sequenced in a study of T cells in Graves' hyperthyroidism and ophthalmopathy. Amplification of TCR beta CDR3 regions was performed using RNA transcripts as template. First-round RT-PCR targeting the TCR CDR3 was performed with the HTBI primer set. TCRdb independently ran MiXCR on the multiplex PCR reads; one entry per CDR3 protein. The sample includes approximately 620,000 distinct CDR3 sequences, roughly 16% seen only once; the top ten take around 3.3%. Specimen: blood. Receptors were obtained from a woman between 35 and 50 years old with Graves' ophthalmopathy.

CDR3 sequence (DNA): TGTGCCAGTACTTTTTCGGGGTTTGAGCCCCAGCATTTT. Protein: CASTFSGFEPQHF. This rearrangement joins TRBV19 to TRBJ1-5, with unresolved D. The length of the CDR3 is 13 residues. The germline CDR1 and CDR2 sequences are LNHDA and SQIVND (reference sequence). Trimming took 7 bases from V and 8 from J, leaving 15 bases between them.

This chain connects TRBV5-4 to TRBJ2-3; possible D gene TRBD1, 5 bases. Germline CDR1 is SGHNT and CDR2 is YYREEE (reference sequence). V dropped 0 bases and J dropped 1 base, with 9 bases sitting between them. This CDR3 has 15 amino acids. CDR3 in DNA: TGTGCCAGCAGCTTGGTAGGGGCCCGCACAGATACGCAGTATTTT. It is translated as CASSLVGARTDTQYF. Looking up the rest from reference TRBV5-4 and TRBJ2-3 gives the full variable domain: ETGVTQSPTHLIKTRGQQVTLRCSSQSGHNTVSWYQQALGQGPQFIFQYYREEENGRGNFPPRFSGLQFPNYSSELNVNALELDDSALYLCASSLVGARTDTQYFGPGTRLTVL.

This clonotype was seen many times. The rearrangement links TRBV6-1 to TRBJ2-1, with TRBD2 matching 14 bases. The germline gives CDR1 MNHNS, CDR2 SASEGT. The CDR3 loop spans 17 amino acids. V lost 6 bases and J lost 8; bases outside the gene matches: 12. The CDR3 bases are TGTGCCAGCAGCACGAGACTAGCGGGAGGGCGTTGGGATGAGCAGTTCTTC. Translated, it gives CASSTRLAGGRWDEQFF.

This clonotype was detected ten times or more. J is TRBJ2-3 and V is TRBV28, with 8 bases identical to TRBD2. The CDR3 consists of 16 residues. V lost 6 bases, J lost 2 bases, and 10 bases stayed unmatched. Germline-derived CDR1 and CDR2 are MDHEN and SYDVKM. The CDR3 DNA sequence: TGTGCCAGCAGCCCCGCGGTAGCGGGAAACACAGATACGCAGTATTTT. Translating it yields CASSPAVAGNTDTQYF.

This clonotype was seen more than once but under ten times. The V and J genes are TRBV7-9 and TRBJ1-2; D gene uncertain. CDR1 is SEHNR, CDR2 FQNEAQ, per germline (reference sequence). Trimming stripped 5 bases from V and 0 bases from J, with 10 bases between. The length of the CDR3 is 14 residues. CDR3 DNA: TGTGCCAGCAGCCCAATAGAAGCTAACTATGGCTACACCTTC. This encodes CASSPIEANYGYTF.

This clonotype showed up many times. The chain joins TRBV20-1 to TRBJ2-7, with unresolved D. Trimming took off 2 bases at V and 0 bases at J, with 17 bases between the two ends. CDR3 length equals 16 residues. CDR1 DFQATT and CDR2 SNEGSKA come from the germline V gene (reference sequence). The CDR3 DNA reads as TGCAGTGCTAGACCCCCTCTCCCCATGACCTCCTACGAGCAGTACTTC. Translating it yields CSARPPLPMTSYEQYF.

This clonotype was counted many times. This chain joins TRBV7-8 and TRBJ2-7; TRBD2 matches at 10 bases. CDR3 size: 15 residues. The J segment lost 7 bases and the V segment lost 1 base, leaving 7 bases of the junction unmatched. Germline loops: CDR1 SGHVS, CDR2 FQNEAQ. Here the CDR3 DNA reads TGTGCCAGCAGCTTAGGTCTAGCGGGAGCTGGGGAGCAGTACTTC. This encodes CASSLGLAGAGEQYF.

This clonotype has ten or more counts. This chain joins TRBV5-6 and TRBJ2-1; 8 bases are shared with TRBD1. Germline CDR1 and CDR2: SGHDT and YYEEEE. There are 15 residues in the CDR3. V was pared by 2 bases and J by 5 bases, with 6 bases of the junction left unmatched. The CDR3 DNA reads TGTGCCAGCAGCTTATGGACAGGGCTAAACAATGAGCAGTTCTTC. It is translated as CASSLWTGLNNEQFF.

The table lists this clonotype with many counts. The V gene is TRBV5-1, the J gene TRBJ1-1, with D maybe TRBD1 (5 bases). V shed 4 bases and J shed 1 base, with 11 bases lying between them. The CDR3 covers 14 residues. In germline, CDR1 is SGHRS, CDR2 YFSETQ. In nucleotides, the CDR3 is TGCGCCAGCAGCATGCAAGACAGGAACACTGAAGCTTTCTTT. This encodes CASSMQDRNTEAFF.

This clonotype was counted only a few times. The gene calls are TRBV20-1 and TRBJ2-5; D may be TRBD1 or TRBD2 (5 bases each). The germline V gene encodes CDR1 DFQATT and CDR2 SNEGSKA (reference sequence). The CDR3 has 12 residues. Trimming took 3 bases from V and 1 from J, leaving 6 bases between them. CDR3 loop: CSASGAQETQYF. The CDR3 nucleotides are TGCAGTGCTAGCGGGGCCCAAGAGACCCAGTACTTC.

The rearrangement uses TRBV4-1 and TRBJ2-3, with D tentatively TRBD2 (6 bases). From germline, CDR1 is MGHRA and CDR2 YSYEKL. The V end was cut by 1 base, the J end by 2 bases, with 10 bases between. The CDR3 covers 15 residues. CDR3 sequence (DNA): TGCGCCAGCAGCCAAGCGGCGGGGCCCACAGATACGCAGTATTTT. Encoded protein: CASSQAAGPTDTQYF.

This clonotype was recorded at least ten times. This sequence joins TRBV6-1 and TRBJ1-1, with D unresolved. Germline CDR1 MNHNS, CDR2 SASEGT. CDR3 length: 11 residues. V shed 6 bases and J shed 4 bases, with 6 bases lying between them. The CDR3 DNA reads as TGTGCCAGCAGCGTAGGCACTGAAGCTTTCTTT. Translated: CASSVGTEAFF.

This clonotype occurred a few times. The rearrangement joins TRBV5-6 to TRBJ2-7, with D perhaps matching TRBD1 or TRBD2 (5 bases each). The CDR3 runs 14 residues. CDR1 is SGHDT, CDR2 YYEEEE, per germline. V shed 4 bases and J shed 1 base, with 12 bases lying between them. Here the CDR3 DNA reads TGTGCCAGCAGCCCCACCGGGGCGTCCTACGAGCAGTACTTC. This translates into CASSPTGASYEQYF.

This clonotype was detected ten times or more. The chain joins TRBV4-1 to TRBJ2-7; D call uncertain. Germline CDR1 and CDR2: MGHRA and YSYEKL. V was shortened by 0 bases and J by 2 bases, with 8 bases between the two germline ends. The CDR3 loop spans 14 amino acids. The CDR3 nucleotides read TGCGCCAGCAGCCAAGAGTCCAACACCTACGAGCAGTACTTC. As protein: CASSQESNTYEQYF.

This clonotype was seen at least ten times. The chain uses TRBV7-9 and TRBJ2-1, with D possibly matching TRBD1 (5 bases). Per the germline V gene, CDR1 is SEHNR and CDR2 is FQNEAQ (reference sequence). Trimming removed 4 bases from V and 5 bases from J, with 12 bases in between. This CDR3 contains 14 residues. The CDR3 nucleotides are TGTGCCAGCAGCTCCCCGACAGAAAACAATGAGCAGTTCTTC. Encoded protein: CASSSPTENNEQFF.

This clonotype showed up many times. The chain employs TRBV29-1 and TRBJ2-5; 7 nucleotides line up with TRBD1. Trimming removed 5 bases from V and 5 bases from J; junction bases left unmatched: 8. Germline-derived CDR1 and CDR2 are SQVTM and ANQGSEA. The CDR3 runs to 13 residues. This chain's CDR3 is CSVPSGRGETQYF. As DNA, the CDR3 is TGCAGCGTTCCATCCGGCAGGGGGGAGACCCAGTACTTC.

The V and J genes are TRBV27 and TRBJ2-2; weak D call: TRBD2 (5 bases). Trimming pared 5 bases from V and 5 bases from J, leaving 24 bases between. Per the germline V gene, CDR1 is MNHEY and CDR2 is SMNVEV (reference sequence). The CDR3 has 18 amino acids. The CDR3 region has the DNA TGTGCCAGCAGTGCCCGATTCGCCCAAGGTCGGGGAACCGGGGAGCTGTTTTTT. It codes for CASSARFAQGRGTGELFF.

This clonotype was observed at least ten times. The chain has TRBV5-6 and TRBJ2-5; no definite D call. Trimming removed 0 bases from V and 2 bases from J, with 17 bases in between. The CDR3 has 17 residues. Germline loops: CDR1 SGHDT, CDR2 YYEEEE. This chain's CDR3 is CASSLVQTLVQQETQYF. The CDR3 nucleotides are TGTGCCAGCAGCTTGGTTCAAACTCTTGTTCAGCAAGAGACCCAGTACTTC.